The 28 T cell receptor beta chains below were found in one sample sequenced in a study of T cells in Graves' hyperthyroidism and ophthalmopathy. RNA transcripts served as the template for amplifying TCR beta CDR3 regions. First-round RT-PCR with HTBI primers amplified the TCR CDR3 region. MiXCR was run by TCRdb on the multiplex PCR reads, yielding one entry per CDR3 protein. Among around 560,000 distinct CDR3 sequences listed, approximately 15% were seen once. Sequencing was carried out using blood. These receptors all stem from a woman between 18 and 29 years old with Graves' hyperthyroidism.

As to this clonotype: The junction differs from germline at one of its ends, possibly a read error. The CDR3 bases are TGCGCCAGCACCCTAACCCGGGGGGACAATGAGCCGTTCTTC. Amino acids: CASTLTRGDNEPFF. This chain uses TRBV5-1 with TRBJ2-1; tentative D call: TRBD2 (7 bases). The CDR3 is made up of 14 amino acids. The V gene's germline CDR1 is SGHRS and CDR2 YFSETQ.

The rearrangement links TRBV20-1 to TRBJ1-5; no clear D. Trimming removed 6 bases from V and 4 bases from J, with 13 bases in between. Germline V gene lookup returns CDR1 DFQATT and CDR2 SNEGSKA (reference sequence). The CDR3 runs to 13 residues. CDR3 bases: TGCAGTGCCCGGGGTCCAGTAAATCAGCCCCAGCATTTT. This sequence encodes CSARGPVNQPQHF.

The rearrangement uses TRBV10-1 and TRBJ1-6, with TRBD1 matching over 9 bases. The V gene's germline CDR1 is WNHNN and CDR2 SYGVQD (reference sequence). V lost 8 bases and J lost 13; bases outside the gene matches: 9. CDR3 length equals 13 residues. CDR3 nucleotides: TGCGCCAGCTCCACAGGGGGCGCGGGGCCCCTCCACTTT. This gives the protein CASSTGGAGPLHF.

This chain uses TRBV3-1 with TRBJ2-7; the D is unclear. Germline CDR1 reads LGHDT; CDR2 reads YNNKEL (reference sequence). The CDR3 runs to 14 residues. V lost 2 bases, J lost 2 bases, and 10 bases lay in between. The CDR3 nucleotides are TGTGCCAGCAGCCAACATTACCCCACCTACGAGCAGTACTTC. Its translation: CASSQHYPTYEQYF.

This clonotype was recorded a few times. J is TRBJ2-1 and V is TRBV6-2 or TRBV6-3; a weak D match, TRBD1 (5 bases). The CDR3 loop spans 13 amino acids. V lost 3 bases, J lost 7 bases, and 10 bases lay in between. CDR1 and CDR2 (germline): MNHEY, SVGEGT. The CDR3 DNA reads TGTGCCAGCAGTTATAAGCGACAGAATGAGCAGTTCTTC. Translating gives CASSYKRQNEQFF.

The CDR3 spells CASSPRGGATNEKLFF. CDR3 nucleotides: TGTGCCAGCTCACCACGAGGGGGTGCAACTAATGAAAAACTGTTTTTT. This chain links TRBV18 with TRBJ1-4, with D perhaps matching TRBD1 (6 bases). The germline gives CDR1 KGHSH, CDR2 LQKENI. This CDR3 has 16 amino acids. Trimming shortened V by 1 base and J by 0 bases, and 9 bases separated the two germline ends.

This chain joins TRBV4-3 and TRBJ2-6; no reliable D call. V was shortened by 0 bases and J by 0 bases, with 6 bases between the two germline ends. The V gene's germline CDR1 is LGHNA and CDR2 YSLEER. The CDR3 has 16 residues. The CDR3 sequence is CASSQDRSSGANVLTF. The CDR3 DNA follows: TGCGCCAGCAGCCAAGACCGGTCCTCTGGGGCCAACGTCCTGACTTTC.

This clonotype was seen repeatedly, ten times or more. The chain is built from TRBV7-2 and TRBJ2-2, with TRBD2 as a possible D gene (6 bases). CDR1 is SGHTA and CDR2 is FQGNSA in the germline V gene. The CDR3 loop spans 17 amino acids. V was pared by 1 base and J by 7 bases, with 19 bases between. For the CDR3, the DNA is TGTGCCAGCAGCTTAGTGACGGGAGCCCTGGGGGACGGGGAGCTGTTTTTT. It is translated as CASSLVTGALGDGELFF.

This clonotype was observed many times. This chain links TRBV12-3 or TRBV12-4 with TRBJ1-2; D might be TRBD1 (5 bases). V gave up 7 bases and J gave up 8 bases, with 20 bases separating them. This CDR3 is 14 amino acids long. The CDR3 nucleotides read TGTGCCAGCACCACCGGGACCCAGGTTGGGGGCTACACCTTC. Its translation: CASTTGTQVGGYTF.

Many counts were recorded for this clonotype. The rearrangement links TRBV6-1 to TRBJ2-7; 7 bases align to TRBD1. The CDR3 loop spans 14 amino acids. From germline, CDR1 is MNHNS and CDR2 SASEGT. J lost 2 bases, V lost 3 bases, and 4 bases had no gene match. CDR3 coding DNA: TGTGCCAGCAGTGAGGGGACAGACGCCTACGAGCAGTACTTC. Translated: CASSEGTDAYEQYF.

The sample holds a few counts of this clonotype. The chain combines TRBV9 with TRBJ2-3; D perhaps matches TRBD2 (7 bases). V lost 2 bases, J lost 6 bases, and 16 bases lay in between. The CDR3 extends over 15 amino acids. Germline V lookup: CDR1 SGDLS, CDR2 YYNGEE. The CDR3 here is CASSVEGGGADTQYF. Here the CDR3 DNA reads TGTGCCAGCAGCGTCGAGGGGGGGGGAGCGGATACGCAGTATTTT. The full variable domain, completed using reference TRBV9 and TRBJ2-3, is DSGVTQTPKHLITATGQRVTLRCSPRSGDLSVYWYQQSLDQGLQFLIQYYNGEERAKGNILERFSAQQFPDLHSELNLSSLELGDSALYFCASSVEGGGADTQYFGPGTRLTVL.

The rearrangement joins TRBV6-1 to TRBJ2-7, with 9 bases that match TRBD1. The CDR3 runs to 14 residues. The germline V gene has CDR1 MNHNS and CDR2 SASEGT. The V segment lost 8 bases and the J segment 7 bases; nucleotides outside the gene matches: 12. The CDR3 DNA sequence: TGTGCCAGCGCCTCACAGGGGGCGCGGGGTGAGCAGTACTTC. Its translation is CASASQGARGEQYF.

This clonotype was seen more than once but under ten times. The V gene is TRBV6-1, the J gene TRBJ1-1; 7 bases are shared with TRBD1. Looked up from germline, CDR1 is MNHNS and CDR2 is SASEGT. The CDR3 totals 16 residues. Trimming removed 4 bases from V and 0 bases from J; junction bases left unmatched: 8. CDR3 amino acids: CASSAHRGDMNTEAFF. The CDR3 DNA follows: TGTGCCAGCAGTGCCCACAGGGGAGACATGAACACTGAAGCTTTCTTT.

This clonotype has ten or more counts. This chain connects TRBV20-1 to TRBJ2-3, with D tentatively TRBD2 (6 bases). Germline V gene lookup returns CDR1 DFQATT and CDR2 SNEGSKA (reference sequence). The CDR3 has 12 amino acids. Deletions cut 6 bases from V and 4 bases from J, with 11 bases between. The CDR3: CSAELAPDTQYF. The CDR3 nucleotides are TGCAGTGCAGAACTAGCACCAGATACGCAGTATTTT.

The sample holds many counts of this clonotype. The chain is built from TRBV15 and TRBJ2-1; 8 positions agree with TRBD2. Trimming at V came to 3 bases and at J to 8 bases, leaving 9 bases not matched to a gene. The CDR3 sequence is 15 residues long. The germline V gene has CDR1 LNHNV and CDR2 YYDKDF (reference sequence). CDR3 DNA: TGTGCCACCAGCAGCGGGACTAGGAATTTCGATGAGCAGTTCTTC. Translating it yields CATSSGTRNFDEQFF.

This clonotype was seen repeatedly, ten times or more. The chain recombines TRBV7-2 with TRBJ2-5, with TRBD2 matching over 11 bases. The trim removed 7 bases at V and 4 bases at J, leaving 11 bases unmatched. Germline V gene sequence: CDR1 SGHTA, CDR2 FQGNSA. The CDR3 spans 16 residues. CDR3 DNA sequence: TGTGCCAGCACCCGCGCTCTAGCGGGGGGTCGAGAGACCCAGTACTTC. It specifies CASTRALAGGRETQYF.

This clonotype was counted ten times or more. The chain joins TRBV12-3 or TRBV12-4 to TRBJ2-7; a weak D match, TRBD1 (5 bases). The V end lost 3 bases, the J end lost 3 bases, and 9 bases lay between the germline ends. CDR3 length: 13 amino acids. CDR3 loop: CASSLGPGYEQYF. CDR3 nucleotides: TGTGCCAGCAGTTTGGGGCCCGGCTACGAGCAGTACTTC.

There are many counts of this clonotype. This sequence joins TRBV2 and TRBJ2-5; D perhaps matches TRBD2 (5 bases). Looked up from germline, CDR1 is SNHLY and CDR2 is FYNNEI. V dropped 2 bases and J dropped 3 bases, with 7 bases sitting between them. This CDR3 comprises 13 residues. CDR3 protein: CASSETSKETQYF. The CDR3 DNA reads as TGTGCCAGCAGTGAAACTAGTAAAGAGACCCAGTACTTC.

This clonotype was recorded a few times. This chain links TRBV27 with TRBJ1-2; D may be TRBD1 (6 bases). The length of the CDR3 is 14 residues. CDR1 is MNHEY, CDR2 SMNVEV, per germline (reference sequence). V lost 6 bases and J lost 5, with 16 bases in between. The CDR3 sequence is CASSPETGYYGYTF. CDR3 coding DNA: TGTGCCAGCAGCCCCGAGACAGGATATTATGGCTACACCTTC.

V usage is TRBV19 and J usage is TRBJ2-6; 8 bases map to TRBD1. From germline, CDR1 is LNHDA and CDR2 SQIVND (reference sequence). V was clipped by 8 bases and J by 0 bases; unmatched bases: 12. There are 18 residues in the CDR3. CDR3 sequence reads: CASARPGTGFSGANVLTF. Here the CDR3 DNA reads TGTGCCAGTGCTCGGCCGGGGACAGGCTTCTCTGGGGCCAACGTCCTGACTTTC. The whole variable domain, filled in from reference TRBV19 and TRBJ2-6, reads DGGITQSPKYLFRKEGQNVTLSCEQNLNHDAMYWYRQDPGQGLRLIYYSQIVNDFQKGDIAEGYSVSREKKESFPLTVTSAQKNPTAFYLCASARPGTGFSGANVLTFGAGSRLTVL.

This clonotype was observed at least ten times. The V gene is TRBV10-1, the J gene TRBJ2-7; a possible D gene is TRBD2 (6 bases). Trimming took off 2 bases at V and 6 bases at J, with 11 bases between the two ends. The CDR3 sequence is 13 residues long. Germline V gives CDR1 WNHNN, CDR2 SYGVQD (reference sequence). CDR3 DNA sequence: TGCGCCAGCAGTGAGGTCGTGGGGGGCGAGCAGTACTTC. This translates into CASSEVVGGEQYF.

This clonotype has at least ten counts. This sequence joins TRBV6-1 and TRBJ1-2; TRBD1 aligns across 7 bases. Looked up from germline, CDR1 is MNHNS and CDR2 is SASEGT. The CDR3 is 14 residues long. V gave up 3 bases and J gave up 4 bases; unmatched junction bases: 5. CDR3 amino acids: CASSETGWTYGYTF. CDR3 DNA: TGTGCCAGCAGTGAGACAGGGTGGACCTATGGCTACACCTTC.

The rearrangement links TRBV10-3 to TRBJ2-5, with TRBD2 matching over 7 bases. CDR1 is ENHRY and CDR2 is SYGVKD in the germline V gene. J gave up 5 bases and V 11 bases, and 8 bases lay outside the gene matches. The CDR3 extends over 12 amino acids. The CDR3 sequence: CAVAGGTETQYF. The CDR3 DNA follows: TGTGCCGTAGCCGGGGGGACCGAGACCCAGTACTTC.

The table lists this clonotype with a few counts. The rearrangement joins TRBV6-1 to TRBJ2-5; 13 bases line up with TRBD2. CDR3 length: 15 amino acids. V was pared by 5 bases and J by 5 bases, with 5 bases of the junction left unmatched. Per germline, CDR1 MNHNS and CDR2 SASEGT. CDR3 protein: CASSKLAGGHETQYF. The CDR3 DNA sequence: TGTGCCAGCAGTAAACTAGCGGGGGGGCACGAGACCCAGTACTTC.

This clonotype was recorded many times. The V and J genes are TRBV7-7 and TRBJ2-3, with D possibly TRBD2 on 5 matching bases. The CDR3 length is 15 residues. Germline V gene data show CDR1 as SSHAT and CDR2 as FNYEAQ (reference sequence). The V end lost 5 bases, the J end lost 1 base, and 13 bases lay between the germline ends. This CDR3 reads CASSASDGGTDTQYF. CDR3 DNA sequence: TGTGCCAGCAGCGCAAGTGACGGGGGCACAGATACGCAGTATTTT.

This chain joins TRBV29-1 and TRBJ2-2; 7 bases are shared with TRBD2. From germline, CDR1 is SQVTM and CDR2 ANQGSEA. This CDR3 spans 16 amino acids. Germline trimming cut 2 bases from V and 7 bases from J; bases unmatched to any gene: 13. This chain's CDR3 is CSVEWRWEGFGGELFF. As DNA, the CDR3 is TGCAGCGTTGAATGGCGGTGGGAGGGATTTGGCGGGGAGCTGTTTTTT.

This clonotype has only a few counts. This rearrangement joins TRBV24-1 to TRBJ2-7; perhaps D is TRBD1 or TRBD2 (5 bases each). Trimming stripped 5 bases from V and 1 base from J, with 14 bases between. CDR3 size: 15 residues. Germline CDR1 is KGHDR and CDR2 is SFDVKD. CDR3 bases: TGTGCCACCAGTGGTCCCGGGACCAATTCCTACGAGCAGTACTTC. It yields the protein CATSGPGTNSYEQYF.

This clonotype was counted once. Possible read error: a much larger clone is one base away. J is TRBJ2-6 and V is TRBV12-3 or TRBV12-4; D may be TRBD1 (5 bases). The CDR3 extends over 16 amino acids. This chain's CDR3 is CASSFSSHSGANALTF. The CDR3, as DNA: TGTGCCAGCAGTTTCTCCAGTCACTCTGGGGCCAACGCCCTGACTTTC.